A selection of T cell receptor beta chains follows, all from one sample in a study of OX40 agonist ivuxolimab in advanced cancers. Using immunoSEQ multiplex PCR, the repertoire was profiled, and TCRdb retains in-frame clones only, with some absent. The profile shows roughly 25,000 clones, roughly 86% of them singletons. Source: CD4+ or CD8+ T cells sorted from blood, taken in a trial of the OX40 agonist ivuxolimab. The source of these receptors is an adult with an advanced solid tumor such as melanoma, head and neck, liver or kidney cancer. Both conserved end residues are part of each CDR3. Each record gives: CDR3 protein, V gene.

cdr3_aa: CASSPGGGNTIYF
v_call: TRBV7-3

cdr3_aa: CASLGGIVSGQPQHF
v_call: TRBV6-6

cdr3_aa: CASSQSLAKNIQYF
v_call: TRBV7-9

cdr3_aa: CASSPSGSEQYF
v_call: TRBV18

cdr3_aa: CASSSRSAGPETQYF
v_call: TRBV7-8

cdr3_aa: CASSQSLAGIETQYF
v_call: TRBV23-1

cdr3_aa: CASSSPDRRETQYF
v_call: TRBV6-5

cdr3_aa: CASSLEQGPNFGTNEKLFF
v_call: TRBV5-1

cdr3_aa: CASSPSDRGYEKLFF
v_call: TRBV9

cdr3_aa: CASSPLPGSPTYGYTF
v_call: TRBV27

cdr3_aa: CAISEKIQSRANVLTF
v_call: TRBV10-3

cdr3_aa: CASSVGARIPYEQYF
v_call: TRBV9

cdr3_aa: CASSLGAGWGNQPQHF
v_call: TRBV28

cdr3_aa: CASSRGNYRGQPQHF
v_call: TRBV19

cdr3_aa: CASSFLAGGDTQYF
v_call: TRBV28

cdr3_aa: CASSQTDRDYNEQFF
v_call: TRBV19

cdr3_aa: CATSRDRGQDYSTDTQYF
v_call: TRBV15

cdr3_aa: CASSEGPGGENPYEQYF
v_call: TRBV6-1

cdr3_aa: CASSIVILGLAERHTGELFF
v_call: TRBV19

cdr3_aa: CASSEGATGELFF
v_call: TRBV6-4

cdr3_aa: CASGLREPQHF
v_call: TRBV7-8

cdr3_aa: CASSLTGGNQPQHF
v_call: TRBV27

cdr3_aa: CASSLQGTSGANVLTF
v_call: TRBV27

cdr3_aa: CASSSHGTANTEAFF
v_call: TRBV7-9

cdr3_aa: CASSITSGDTLYNEQFF
v_call: TRBV19

cdr3_aa: CASSEFRSSRVEAFF
v_call: TRBV9

cdr3_aa: CASSTTGNYGYTF
v_call: TRBV7-3

cdr3_aa: CASSLGGGLAGGFEQYF
v_call: TRBV7-6

cdr3_aa: CASSEDRGPLVAAF
v_call: TRBV7-9

cdr3_aa: CASRLNEKLFF
v_call: TRBV27

cdr3_aa: CASSFGGYTEAFF
v_call: TRBV7-8

cdr3_aa: CASSQEVGIPSGANVLTF
v_call: TRBV14

cdr3_aa: CASTKGEQGNEQYF
v_call: TRBV6-6

cdr3_aa: CASSWTSGGNDEQFF
v_call: TRBV11-3

cdr3_aa: CASSQDMLAGETQYF
v_call: TRBV14

cdr3_aa: CASTASAGGPADTQYF
v_call: TRBV9

cdr3_aa: CASSPVHGDAGYGYTF
v_call: TRBV4-3

cdr3_aa: CASSMGPGLAASPTDTQYF
v_call: TRBV19

cdr3_aa: CASSPGTGHYNEQFF
v_call: TRBV7-3

cdr3_aa: CVSSRQGSGETQYF
v_call: TRBV28

cdr3_aa: CASSVGGIWTDTQYF
v_call: TRBV9

cdr3_aa: CASSLRSPGQNTEAFF
v_call: TRBV7-2

cdr3_aa: CAWSVLVNEQFF
v_call: TRBV30

cdr3_aa: CASSLVLTQIPLYGYTF
v_call: TRBV5-4

cdr3_aa: CASSLTLSRARQGYTF
v_call: TRBV28

cdr3_aa: CASSQDLTLFGQGATGELFF
v_call: TRBV4-2

cdr3_aa: CASSQDLSDSTEQYF
v_call: TRBV4-1

cdr3_aa: CASSFGLYTGELFF
v_call: TRBV27

cdr3_aa: CASSELPYFSSYNEQFF
v_call: TRBV9

cdr3_aa: CASSLGTSGRYTQYF
v_call: TRBV7-2

cdr3_aa: CASSLVGGPDTQYF
v_call: TRBV5-1

cdr3_aa: CASSLGAEQYF
v_call: TRBV5-4

cdr3_aa: CASARFISGNTIYF
v_call: TRBV7-2